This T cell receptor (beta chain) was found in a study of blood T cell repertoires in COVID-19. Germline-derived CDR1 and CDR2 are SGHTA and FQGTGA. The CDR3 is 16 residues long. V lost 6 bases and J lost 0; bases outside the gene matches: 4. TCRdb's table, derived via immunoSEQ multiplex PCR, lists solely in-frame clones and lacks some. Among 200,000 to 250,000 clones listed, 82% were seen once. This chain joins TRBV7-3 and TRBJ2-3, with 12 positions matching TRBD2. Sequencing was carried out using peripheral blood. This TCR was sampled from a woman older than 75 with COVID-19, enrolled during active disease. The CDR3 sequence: CASRSGTSGSTDTQYF. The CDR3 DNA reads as TGTGCCAGCAGGTCCGGGACTAGCGGGAGCACAGATACGCAGTATTTT.